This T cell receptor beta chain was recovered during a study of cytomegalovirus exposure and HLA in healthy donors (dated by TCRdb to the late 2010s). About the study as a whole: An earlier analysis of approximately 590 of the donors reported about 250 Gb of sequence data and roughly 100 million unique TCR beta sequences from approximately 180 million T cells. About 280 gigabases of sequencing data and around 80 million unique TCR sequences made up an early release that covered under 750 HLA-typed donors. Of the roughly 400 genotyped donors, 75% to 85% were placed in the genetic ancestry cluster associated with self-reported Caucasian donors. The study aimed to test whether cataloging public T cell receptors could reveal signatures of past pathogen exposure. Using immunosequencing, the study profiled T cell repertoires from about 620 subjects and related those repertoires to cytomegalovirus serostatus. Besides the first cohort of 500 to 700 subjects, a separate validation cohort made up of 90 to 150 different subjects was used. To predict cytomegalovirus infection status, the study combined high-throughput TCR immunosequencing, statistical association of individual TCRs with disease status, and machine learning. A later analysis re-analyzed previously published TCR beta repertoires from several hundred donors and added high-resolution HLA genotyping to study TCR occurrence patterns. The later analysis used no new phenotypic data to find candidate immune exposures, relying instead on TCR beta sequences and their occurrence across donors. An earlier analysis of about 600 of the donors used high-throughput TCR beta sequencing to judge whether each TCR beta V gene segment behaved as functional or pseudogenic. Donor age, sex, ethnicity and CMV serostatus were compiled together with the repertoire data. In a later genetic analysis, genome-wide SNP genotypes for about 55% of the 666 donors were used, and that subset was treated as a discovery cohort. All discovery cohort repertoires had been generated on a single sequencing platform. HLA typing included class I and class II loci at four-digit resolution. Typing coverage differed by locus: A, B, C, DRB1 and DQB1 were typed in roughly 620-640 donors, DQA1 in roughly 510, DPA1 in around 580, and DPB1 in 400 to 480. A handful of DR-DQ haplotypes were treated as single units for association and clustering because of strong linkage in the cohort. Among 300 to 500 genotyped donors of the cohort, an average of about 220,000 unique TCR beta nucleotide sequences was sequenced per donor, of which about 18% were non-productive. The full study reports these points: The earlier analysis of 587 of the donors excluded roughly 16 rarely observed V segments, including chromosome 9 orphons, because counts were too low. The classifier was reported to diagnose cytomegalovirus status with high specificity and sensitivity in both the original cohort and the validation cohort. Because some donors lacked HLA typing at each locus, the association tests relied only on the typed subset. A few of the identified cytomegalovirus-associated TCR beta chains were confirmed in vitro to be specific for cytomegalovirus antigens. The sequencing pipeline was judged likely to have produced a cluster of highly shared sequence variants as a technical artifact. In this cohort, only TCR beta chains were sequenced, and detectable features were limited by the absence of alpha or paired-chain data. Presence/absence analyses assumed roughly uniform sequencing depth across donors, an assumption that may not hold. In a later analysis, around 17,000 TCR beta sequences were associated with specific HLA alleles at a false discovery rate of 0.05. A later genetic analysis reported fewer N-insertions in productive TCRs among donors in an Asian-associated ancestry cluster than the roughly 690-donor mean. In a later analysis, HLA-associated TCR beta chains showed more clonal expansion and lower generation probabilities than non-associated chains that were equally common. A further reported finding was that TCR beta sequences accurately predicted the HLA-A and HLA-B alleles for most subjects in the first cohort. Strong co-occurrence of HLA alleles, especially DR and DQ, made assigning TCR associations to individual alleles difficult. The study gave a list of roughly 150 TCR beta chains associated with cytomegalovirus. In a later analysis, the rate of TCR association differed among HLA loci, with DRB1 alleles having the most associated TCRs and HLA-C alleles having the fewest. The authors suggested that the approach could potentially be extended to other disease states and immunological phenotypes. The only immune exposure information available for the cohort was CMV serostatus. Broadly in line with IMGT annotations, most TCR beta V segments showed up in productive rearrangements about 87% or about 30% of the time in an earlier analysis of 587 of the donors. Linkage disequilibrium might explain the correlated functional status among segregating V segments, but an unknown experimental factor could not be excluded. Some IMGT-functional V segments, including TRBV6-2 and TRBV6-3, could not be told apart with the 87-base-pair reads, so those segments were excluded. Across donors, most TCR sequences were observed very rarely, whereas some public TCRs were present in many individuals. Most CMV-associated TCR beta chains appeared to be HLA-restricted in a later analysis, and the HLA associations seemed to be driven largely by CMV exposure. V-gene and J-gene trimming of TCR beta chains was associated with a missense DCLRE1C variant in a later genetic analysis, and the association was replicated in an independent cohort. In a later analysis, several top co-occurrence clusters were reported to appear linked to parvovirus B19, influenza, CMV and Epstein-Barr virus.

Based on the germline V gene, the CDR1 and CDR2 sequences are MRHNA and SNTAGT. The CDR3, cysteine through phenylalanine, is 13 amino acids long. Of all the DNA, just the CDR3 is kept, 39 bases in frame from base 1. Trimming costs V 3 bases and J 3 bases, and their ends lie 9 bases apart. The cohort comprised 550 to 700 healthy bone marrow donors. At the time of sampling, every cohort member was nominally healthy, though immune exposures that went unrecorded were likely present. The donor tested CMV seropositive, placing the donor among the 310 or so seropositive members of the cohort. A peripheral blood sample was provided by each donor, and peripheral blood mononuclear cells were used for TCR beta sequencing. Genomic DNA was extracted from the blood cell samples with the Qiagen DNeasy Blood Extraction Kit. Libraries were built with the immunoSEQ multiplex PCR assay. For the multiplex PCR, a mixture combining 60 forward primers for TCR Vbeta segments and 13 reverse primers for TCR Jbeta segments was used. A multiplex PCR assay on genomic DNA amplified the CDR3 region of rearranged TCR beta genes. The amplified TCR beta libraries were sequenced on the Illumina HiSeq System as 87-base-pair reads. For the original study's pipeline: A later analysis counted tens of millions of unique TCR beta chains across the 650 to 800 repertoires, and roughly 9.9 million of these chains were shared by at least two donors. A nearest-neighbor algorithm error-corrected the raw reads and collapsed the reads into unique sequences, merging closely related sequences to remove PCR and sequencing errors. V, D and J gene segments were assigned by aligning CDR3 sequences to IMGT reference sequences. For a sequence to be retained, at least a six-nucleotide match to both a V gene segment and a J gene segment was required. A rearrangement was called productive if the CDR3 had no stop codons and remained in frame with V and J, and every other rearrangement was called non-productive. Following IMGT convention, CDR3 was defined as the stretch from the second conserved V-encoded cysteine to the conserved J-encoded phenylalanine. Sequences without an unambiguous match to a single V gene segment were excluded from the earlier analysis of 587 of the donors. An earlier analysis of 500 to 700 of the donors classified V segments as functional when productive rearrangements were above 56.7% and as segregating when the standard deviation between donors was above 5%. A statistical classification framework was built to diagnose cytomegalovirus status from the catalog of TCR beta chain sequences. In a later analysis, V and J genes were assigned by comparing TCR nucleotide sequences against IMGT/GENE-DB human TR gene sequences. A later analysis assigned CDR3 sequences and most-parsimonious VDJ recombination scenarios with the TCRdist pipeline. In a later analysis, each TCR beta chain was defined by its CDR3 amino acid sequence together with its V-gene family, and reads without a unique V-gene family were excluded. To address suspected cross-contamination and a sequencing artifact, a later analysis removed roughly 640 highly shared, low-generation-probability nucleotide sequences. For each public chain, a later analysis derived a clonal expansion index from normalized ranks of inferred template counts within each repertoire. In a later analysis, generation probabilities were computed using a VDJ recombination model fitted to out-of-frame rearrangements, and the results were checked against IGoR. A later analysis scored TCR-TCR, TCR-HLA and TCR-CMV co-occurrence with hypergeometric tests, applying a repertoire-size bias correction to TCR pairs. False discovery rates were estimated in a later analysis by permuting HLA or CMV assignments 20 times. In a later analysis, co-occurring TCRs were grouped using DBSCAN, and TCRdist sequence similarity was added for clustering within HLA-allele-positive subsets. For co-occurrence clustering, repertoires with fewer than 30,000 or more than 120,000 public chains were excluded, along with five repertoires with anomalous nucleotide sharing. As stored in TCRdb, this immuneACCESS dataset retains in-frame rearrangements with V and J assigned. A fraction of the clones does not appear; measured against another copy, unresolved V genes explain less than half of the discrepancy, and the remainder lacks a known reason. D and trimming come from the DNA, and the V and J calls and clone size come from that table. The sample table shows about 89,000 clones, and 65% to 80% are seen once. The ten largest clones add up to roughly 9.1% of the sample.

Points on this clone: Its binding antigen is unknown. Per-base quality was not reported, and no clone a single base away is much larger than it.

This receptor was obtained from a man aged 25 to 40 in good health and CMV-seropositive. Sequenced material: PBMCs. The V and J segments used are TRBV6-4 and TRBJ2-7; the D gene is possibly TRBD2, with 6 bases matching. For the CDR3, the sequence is CASSEEGHYEQYF. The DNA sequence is TGTGCCAGCAGTGAGGAGGGGCACTACGAGCAGTACTTC.